What follows describes a single TCR beta chain. From RNA transcripts, TCR beta CDR3 regions were amplified. HTBI primers were the set used in a first-round RT-PCR of the TCR CDR3. TCRdb analysed the multiplex PCR reads with MiXCR anew, one entry per CDR3 protein. This table has hundreds of thousands of distinct CDR3 sequences, 15% to 20% appearing once. The ends were cut back, 3 bases at V and 6 bases at J, with 12 bases in the middle. The CDR3 has 15 amino acids. Germline CDR1 reads MNHEY; CDR2 reads SMNVEV (reference sequence). This record comes from a study of T cells in Graves' hyperthyroidism and ophthalmopathy.

The source is a young woman with Graves' ophthalmopathy. Sequences were obtained from blood. The chain couples TRBV27 to TRBJ1-6; perhaps TRBD1 as D (5 bases). CDR3: CASSFQGRGNSPLHF. In DNA form, the CDR3 reads TGTGCCAGCAGTTTTCAGGGTCGTGGTAATTCACCCCTCCACTTT.